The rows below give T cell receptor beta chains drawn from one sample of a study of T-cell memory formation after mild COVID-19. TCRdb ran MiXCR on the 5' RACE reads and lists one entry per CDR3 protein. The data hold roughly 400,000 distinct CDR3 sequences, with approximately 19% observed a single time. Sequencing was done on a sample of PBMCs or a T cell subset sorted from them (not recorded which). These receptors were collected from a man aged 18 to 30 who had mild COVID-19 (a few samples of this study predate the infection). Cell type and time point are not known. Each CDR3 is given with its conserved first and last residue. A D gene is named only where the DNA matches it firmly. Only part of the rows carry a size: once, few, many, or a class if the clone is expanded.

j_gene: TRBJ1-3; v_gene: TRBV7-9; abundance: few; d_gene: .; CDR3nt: TGTGCCAGCAACTTGGAGGGAAACACCATATATTTT; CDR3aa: CASNLEGNTIYF
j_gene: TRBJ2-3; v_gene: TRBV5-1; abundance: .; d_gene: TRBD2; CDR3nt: TGCGCCAGCAGCTTGGTGGGACTAGCGGGGTCTTTCACAGATACGCAGTATTTT; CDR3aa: CASSLVGLAGSFTDTQYF
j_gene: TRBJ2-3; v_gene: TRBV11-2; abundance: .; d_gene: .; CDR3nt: TGTGCCAGCAGCTACCCTTGGACTAGCACAGATACGCAGTATTTT; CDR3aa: CASSYPWTSTDTQYF
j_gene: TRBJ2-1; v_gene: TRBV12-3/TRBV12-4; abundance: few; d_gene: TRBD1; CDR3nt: TGTGCCAGCAGTTTTGACAGGGCCGCTTACGAGCAGTTCTTC; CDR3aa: CASSFDRAAYEQFF
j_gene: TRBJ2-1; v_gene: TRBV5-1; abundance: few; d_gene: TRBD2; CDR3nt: TGCGCCAGCAGCCGGGGGGGAAACTCCTACAATGAGCAGTTCTTC; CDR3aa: CASSRGGNSYNEQFF
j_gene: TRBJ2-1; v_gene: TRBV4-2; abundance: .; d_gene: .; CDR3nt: TGTGCCAGCAGCCAAGATGCCGGCAGGGGCGGTGGAAACAATGAGCAGTTCTTC; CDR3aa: CASSQDAGRGGGNNEQFF
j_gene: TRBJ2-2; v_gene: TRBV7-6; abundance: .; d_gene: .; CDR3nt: TGTGCCAGCAGCTTAGCGCAGCGTACCGGGGAGCTGTTTTTT; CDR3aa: CASSLAQRTGELFF
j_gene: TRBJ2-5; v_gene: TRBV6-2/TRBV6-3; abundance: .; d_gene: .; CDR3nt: TGTGCCAGCAAAAGGACAGCCCAAGAGACCCAGTACTTC; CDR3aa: CASKRTAQETQYF
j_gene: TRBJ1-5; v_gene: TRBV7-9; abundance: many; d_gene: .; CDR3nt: TGTGCCAGCAGCTTAGGGGTAGGAAGCAATCAGCCCCAGCATTTT; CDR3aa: CASSLGVGSNQPQHF
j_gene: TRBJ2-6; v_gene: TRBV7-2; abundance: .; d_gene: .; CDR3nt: TGTGCCATTGGTGTACCTGGGGCCAACGTCCTGACTTTC; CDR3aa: CAIGVPGANVLTF
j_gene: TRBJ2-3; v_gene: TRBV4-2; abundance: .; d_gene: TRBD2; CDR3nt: TGTGCCAGCAGCCGAAGCTCTAGCGGGCGGGTGACAGATACGCAGTATTTT; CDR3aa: CASSRSSSGRVTDTQYF
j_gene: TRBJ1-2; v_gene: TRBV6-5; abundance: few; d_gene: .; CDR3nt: TGTGCCAGCGCCCGAGCTAACTATGGCTACACCTTC; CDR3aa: CASARANYGYTF
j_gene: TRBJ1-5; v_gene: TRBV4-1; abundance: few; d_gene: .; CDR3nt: TGCGCCAGCAGCCAAGATCGGGTGACTTCCAGCAATCAGCCCCAGCATTTT; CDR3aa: CASSQDRVTSSNQPQHF
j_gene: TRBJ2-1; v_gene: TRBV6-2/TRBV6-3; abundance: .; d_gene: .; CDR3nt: TGTGCCAGCAGTTACTCGATCGTTGCGGGGATGGGCAATGAGCAGTTCTTC; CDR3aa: CASSYSIVAGMGNEQFF
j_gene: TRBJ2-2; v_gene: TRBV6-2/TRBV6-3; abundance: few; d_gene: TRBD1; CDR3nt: TGTGCCAGCAGTTACAGGGGGACAGGGCCGAACACCGGGGAGCTGTTTTTT; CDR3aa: CASSYRGTGPNTGELFF
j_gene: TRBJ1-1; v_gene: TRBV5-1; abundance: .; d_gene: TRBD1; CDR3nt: TGCGCCAGCAGCCAGGGACAGCCAGTCACTGAAGCTTTCTTT; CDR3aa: CASSQGQPVTEAFF
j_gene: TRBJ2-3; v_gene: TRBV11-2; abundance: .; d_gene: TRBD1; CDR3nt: TGTGCCAGCAGCCCCGACTTGGACAGGGGCACGGATACGCAGTATTTT; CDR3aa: CASSPDLDRGTDTQYF
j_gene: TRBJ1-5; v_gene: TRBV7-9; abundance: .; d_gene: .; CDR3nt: TGTGCCAGCTCCGGGCTCGGAGAGCCCCAGCATTTT; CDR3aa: CASSGLGEPQHF
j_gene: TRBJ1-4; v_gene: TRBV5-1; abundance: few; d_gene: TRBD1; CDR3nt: TGCGCCAGCAGCCCCCGGGACAGGGGAACTAATGAAAAACTGTTTTTT; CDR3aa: CASSPRDRGTNEKLFF
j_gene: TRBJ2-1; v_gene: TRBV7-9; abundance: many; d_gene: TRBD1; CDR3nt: TGTGCCAGCAGCCCCCGACAGGGTGGGATGGGCAATGAGCAGTTCTTC; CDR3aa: CASSPRQGGMGNEQFF
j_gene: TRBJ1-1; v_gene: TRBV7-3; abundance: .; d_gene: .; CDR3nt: TGTGCCAGCAGCTCGGGGGCCCGAAACACTGAAGCTTTCTTT; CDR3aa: CASSSGARNTEAFF
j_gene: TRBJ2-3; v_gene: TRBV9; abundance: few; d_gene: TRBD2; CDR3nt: TGTGCCAGCAGCCCGCGGACTAGCGGGGGCTCGGGAGATACGCAGTATTTT; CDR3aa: CASSPRTSGGSGDTQYF
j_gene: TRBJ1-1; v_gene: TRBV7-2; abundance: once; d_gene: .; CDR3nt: TGTGCCAGCAGCTACAGGTCCATGGAAGCTTTCTTT; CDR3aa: CASSYRSMEAFF
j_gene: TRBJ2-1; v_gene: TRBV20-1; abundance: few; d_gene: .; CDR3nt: TGCAGTGCCGGGGGCGCCGGCGCATCCGGCAATGAGCAGTTCTTC; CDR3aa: CSAGGAGASGNEQFF
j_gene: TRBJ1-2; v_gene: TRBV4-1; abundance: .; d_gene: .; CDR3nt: TGCGCCAGCAGCCAAGTCGGGGTACAGGAGAACTATGGCTACACCTTC; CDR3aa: CASSQVGVQENYGYTF
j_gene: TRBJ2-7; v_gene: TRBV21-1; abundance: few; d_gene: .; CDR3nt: TGTGCCAGCAGCAAAGGGCGGGACCAGCGAACCTACGAGCAGTACTTC; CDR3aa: CASSKGRDQRTYEQYF
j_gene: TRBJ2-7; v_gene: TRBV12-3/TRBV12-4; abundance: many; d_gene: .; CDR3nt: TGTGCCAGCAGTTTCGGGATCCCCTACGAGCAGTACTTC; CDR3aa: CASSFGIPYEQYF
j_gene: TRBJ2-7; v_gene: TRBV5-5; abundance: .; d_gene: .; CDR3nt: TGTGCCAGCAGCCGACATTACGACAGCTCCTACGAGCAGTACTTC; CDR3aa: CASSRHYDSSYEQYF
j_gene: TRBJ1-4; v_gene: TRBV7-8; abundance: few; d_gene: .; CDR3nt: TGTGCCAGCAGCGTAAACAGGGTTCAGAATGAAAAACTGTTTTTT; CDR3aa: CASSVNRVQNEKLFF
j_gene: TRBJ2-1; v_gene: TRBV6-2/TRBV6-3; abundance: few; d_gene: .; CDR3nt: TGTGCCAGCAGCCAACTCCAGGGTCTGTTCTTC; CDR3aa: CASSQLQGLFF
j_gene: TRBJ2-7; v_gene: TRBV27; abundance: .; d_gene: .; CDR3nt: TGTGCCAGCAGTTCCACAGGGTCCTACGAGCAGTACTTC; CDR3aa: CASSSTGSYEQYF
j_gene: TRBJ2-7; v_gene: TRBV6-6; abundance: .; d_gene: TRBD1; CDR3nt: TGTGCCAGCAGTTACGGGACAGGTAGGAGCTCCTACGAGCAGTACTTC; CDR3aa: CASSYGTGRSSYEQYF
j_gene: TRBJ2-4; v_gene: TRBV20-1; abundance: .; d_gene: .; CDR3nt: TGCAGTGCTAGAGGTCCGGGGTCCAAAAACATTCAGTACTTC; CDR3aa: CSARGPGSKNIQYF